Sequencing of this TCR beta chain was carried out in a study of OX40 agonist ivuxolimab in advanced cancers. Study-wide context: Patients got intravenous ivuxolimab at 0.01 to 10 mg/kg every 2 weeks.

Study results and limitations: Antigen specificity remained undetermined for the expanded peripheral T cells.

The length of the CDR3 is 14 residues. The germline V gene encodes CDR1 ENHRY and CDR2 SYGVKD. With 2 bases clipped from V and 3 bases from J, the junction kept 0 bases outside the gene matches. TCRdb's table, derived via immunoSEQ multiplex PCR, lists solely in-frame clones and lacks some. The sample consists of 130,000 or so clones, about 92% of them appearing once. A word on this clone: Its cognate antigen is unknown.

Sequencing was performed on CD4+ or CD8+ T cells sorted from blood, taken in a trial of the OX40 agonist ivuxolimab. The chain recombines TRBV10-3 with TRBJ2-7; 11 bases fit TRBD2. The TCR originated in an adult with an advanced solid tumor such as melanoma, head and neck, liver or kidney cancer. The CDR3 region is CAISETSGSYEQYF. The CDR3 DNA follows: TGTGCCATCAGTGAGACTAGCGGGAGCTACGAGCAGTACTTC.